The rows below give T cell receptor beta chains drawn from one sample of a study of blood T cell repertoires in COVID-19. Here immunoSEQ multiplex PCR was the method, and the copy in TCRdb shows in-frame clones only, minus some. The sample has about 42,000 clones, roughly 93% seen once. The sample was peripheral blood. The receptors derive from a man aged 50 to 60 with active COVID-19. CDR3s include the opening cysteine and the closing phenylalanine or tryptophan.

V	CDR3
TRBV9	CASSVEGGGSPLHF
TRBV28	CASSFTGARADTQYF
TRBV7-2	CASSLASGTSGYNEQFF
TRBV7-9	CASSDPTFFF
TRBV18	CAPPDPTGPPYEQYF
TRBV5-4	CASSFQNQGNEQFF
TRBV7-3	CASSFAGLDEQFF
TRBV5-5	CASGGSGSNEQFF
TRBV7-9	CASSRGTILYF
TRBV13	CASSFGRATDTQYF
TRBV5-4	CASSLGTSFSGELFF
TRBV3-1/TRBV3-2	CASSQAGGSYNEQFF
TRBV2	CATQAPPLAEGEDTQYF
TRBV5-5	CASTPDSSPTDTQYF
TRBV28	CASSANLRGQGAPPQHF
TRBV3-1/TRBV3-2	CASSQGRQGAVYGYTF
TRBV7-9	CASSPTGGGLQETQYF
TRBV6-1	CASSEARARGNPQNTIYF
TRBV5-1	CASSPQSTNEKLFF
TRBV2	CASLFGQEAMGELFF
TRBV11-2	CASRGTSGNGGELFF
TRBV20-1	CSASDRGTTNEKLFF
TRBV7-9	CASSLTSPKGETQYF
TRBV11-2	CASSRDSEAFF
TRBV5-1	CASSPLAGGSYNEQFF
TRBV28	CASSSGTGRPGELFF
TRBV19	CASSKGRTENYGYTF
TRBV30	CAWSRQANTGELFF
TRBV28	CASSLGQDSGNTIYF
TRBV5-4	CASSPGGRQKETQYF
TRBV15	CATSRDKGLAGSSYNEQFF
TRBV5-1	CASSLNRATEAFF
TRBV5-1	CASTGQGLKSNEQYF
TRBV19	CASKIGVRPTGELFF
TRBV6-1	CASSDRDRGKLFF
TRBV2	CASSLRTGDNSPLHF
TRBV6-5	CASSYGGRVGNEQFF
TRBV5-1	CASSELAGGPLGNEQFF
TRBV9	CASSPSGGSYNEQFF
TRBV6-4	CASSEGTGGDTQYF
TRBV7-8	CASSPRRAGYGYTF
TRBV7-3	CASSPLTGNNSPLHF
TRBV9	CASSDGTGVEAFF
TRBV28	CASSSIGRMNTEAFF
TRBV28	CASSTDRDPAHF
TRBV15	CATSRDPGTSVYEQYF
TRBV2	CASAKGLSNQPQHF
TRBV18	CASSPTFGPSGNTIYF
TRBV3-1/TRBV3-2	CASSQDRTSGNYEQYF
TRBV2	CASSDAGSAKNIQYF